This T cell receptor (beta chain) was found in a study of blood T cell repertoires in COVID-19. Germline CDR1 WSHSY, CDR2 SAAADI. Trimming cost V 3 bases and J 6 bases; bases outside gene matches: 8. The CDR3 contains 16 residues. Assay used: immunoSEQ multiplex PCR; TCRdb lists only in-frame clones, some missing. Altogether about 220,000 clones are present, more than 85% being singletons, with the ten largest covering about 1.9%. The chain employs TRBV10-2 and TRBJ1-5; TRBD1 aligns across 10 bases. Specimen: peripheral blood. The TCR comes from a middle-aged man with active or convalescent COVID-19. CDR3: CASSEPGQGKSQPQHF. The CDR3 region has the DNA TGCGCCAGCAGTGAACCGGGACAGGGGAAGAGTCAGCCCCAGCATTTT.